This T cell receptor (beta chain) was identified in a study of T cells expressing NK-cell markers. In the study overall: Obtained from sorted CD3+CD56+NKG2C+, CD3+CD56+NKG2C- and CD3+CD56-NKG2C+ T cells were the TCR beta repertoires. Overall study findings and caveats: Researchers report these clonotypes also headed the CD3+CD56-NKG2C+ fraction in several donors. Over 5 donors had dominant NKG2C+ clonotypes that comprised about 1.0-8% of their CD8+ T cells. It is unclear if expanded NKG2C-expressing clones target HCMV antigens.

After re-calling the 5' RACE reads, TCRdb lists one entry per CDR3 protein, DNA absent. The record lists a few hundred thousand distinct CDR3 sequences, of which the ten most abundant hold 3.5% to 4.5%. Notes on this clonotype: Its antigen is unknown.

This clonotype was obtained from a man aged 18 to 30 in good health. What was sequenced was blood T cells: a sorted CD56 or NKG2C T cell subset, CD4+ or CD8+ T cells, or bulk PBMC T cells (not recorded which).

CDR3 in amino acids: CSARVAGAVTDTQYF. The genes are TRBV20-1 and TRBJ2-3; TCRdb gives TRBD2 as the D gene, but with no DNA this cannot be confirmed. The germline CDR1 and CDR2 sequences are DFQATT and SNEGSKA (reference sequence). The CDR3 runs 15 residues.